This record covers a single TCR beta chain. Antigen unknown. Germline is not matched at one junction end, which may reflect a read error. The PCR contained 60 Vbeta and 13 Jbeta primers. TCRdb keeps only in-frame clones here, not all; method: immunoSEQ multiplex PCR. The data show under 150,000 clones, with approximately 78% seen just once and approximately 5.6% held by the top ten. The record originates from a study of cytomegalovirus exposure and HLA in healthy donors. Findings and limits, study-wide: Presence/absence analysis assumed near-uniform sequencing depth across donors. Sequence variants that were highly shared formed a cluster that was likely a sequencing artifact.

The receptor was derived from a woman in her thirties or forties in good health and CMV-seropositive. The sequenced sample consisted of PBMCs.

In DNA, the CDR3 is TGTTCCAGCAGCTTGTTCGGGACAGGGTTAGACGAGCAGTACTTC. Encoded protein: CSSSLFGTGLDEQYF. The V gene is TRBV7-9, the J gene TRBJ2-7, with 9 bases fitting TRBD1. The CDR3 sequence is 15 residues long. Germline V gene lookup returns CDR1 SEHNR and CDR2 FQNEAQ (reference sequence).